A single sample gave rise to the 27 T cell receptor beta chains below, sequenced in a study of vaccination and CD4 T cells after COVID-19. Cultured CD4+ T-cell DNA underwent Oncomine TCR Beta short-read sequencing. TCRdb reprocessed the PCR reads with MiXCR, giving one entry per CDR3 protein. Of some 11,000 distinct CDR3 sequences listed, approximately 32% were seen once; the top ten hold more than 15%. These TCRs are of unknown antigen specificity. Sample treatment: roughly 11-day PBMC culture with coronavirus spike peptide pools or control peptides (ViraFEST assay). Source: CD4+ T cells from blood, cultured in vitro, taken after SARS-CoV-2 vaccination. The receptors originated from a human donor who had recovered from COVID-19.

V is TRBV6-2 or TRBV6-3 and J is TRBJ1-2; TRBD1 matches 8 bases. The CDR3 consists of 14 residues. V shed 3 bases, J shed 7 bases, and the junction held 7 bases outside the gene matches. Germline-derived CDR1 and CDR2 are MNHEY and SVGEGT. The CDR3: CASSYRQGASGYTF. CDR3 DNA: TGTGCCAGCAGTTATCGCCAGGGGGCTTCTGGCTACACCTTC.

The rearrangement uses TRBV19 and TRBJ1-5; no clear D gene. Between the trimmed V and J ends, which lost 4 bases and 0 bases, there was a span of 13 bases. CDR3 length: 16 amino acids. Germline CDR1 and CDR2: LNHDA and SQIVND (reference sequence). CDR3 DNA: TGTGCCAGTAGTAAAGGACGGATAATTAGCAATCAGCCCCAGCATTTT. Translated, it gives CASSKGRIISNQPQHF.

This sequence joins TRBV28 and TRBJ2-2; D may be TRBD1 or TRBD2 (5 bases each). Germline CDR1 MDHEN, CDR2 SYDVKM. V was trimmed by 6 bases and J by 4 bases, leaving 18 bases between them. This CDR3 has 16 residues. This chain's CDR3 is CASSRGVGEGTGELFF. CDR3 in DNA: TGTGCCAGCAGCCGAGGGGTGGGTGAGGGCACCGGGGAGCTGTTTTTT.

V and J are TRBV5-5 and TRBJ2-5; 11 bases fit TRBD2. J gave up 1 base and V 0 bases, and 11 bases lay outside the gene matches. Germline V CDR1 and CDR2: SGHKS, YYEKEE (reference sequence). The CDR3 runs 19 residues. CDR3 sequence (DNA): TGTGCCAGCAGCTTGGCCGCGACTAGCGGGATAGGAGGCCAAGAGACCCAGTACTTC. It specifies CASSLAATSGIGGQETQYF.

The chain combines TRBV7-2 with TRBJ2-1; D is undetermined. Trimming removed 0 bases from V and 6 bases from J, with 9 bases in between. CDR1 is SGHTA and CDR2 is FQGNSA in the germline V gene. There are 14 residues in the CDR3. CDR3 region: CASSLAVQCNEQFF. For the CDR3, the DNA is TGTGCCAGCAGCTTAGCGGTACAGTGCAATGAGCAGTTCTTC. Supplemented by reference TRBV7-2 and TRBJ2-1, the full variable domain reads GAGVSQSPSNKVTEKGKDVELRCDPISGHTALYWYRQSLGQGLEFLIYFQGNSAPDKSGLPSDRFSAERTGGSVSTLTIQRTQQEDSAVYLCASSLAVQCNEQFFGPGTRLTVL.

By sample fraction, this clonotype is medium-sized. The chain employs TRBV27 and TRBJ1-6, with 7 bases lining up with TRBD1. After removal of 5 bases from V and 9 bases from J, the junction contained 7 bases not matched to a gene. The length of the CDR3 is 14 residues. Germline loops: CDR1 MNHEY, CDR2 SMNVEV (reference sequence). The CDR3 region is CASSTRQGSSPLHF. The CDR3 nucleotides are TGTGCCAGCAGTACCCGACAGGGAAGTTCACCCCTCCACTTT.

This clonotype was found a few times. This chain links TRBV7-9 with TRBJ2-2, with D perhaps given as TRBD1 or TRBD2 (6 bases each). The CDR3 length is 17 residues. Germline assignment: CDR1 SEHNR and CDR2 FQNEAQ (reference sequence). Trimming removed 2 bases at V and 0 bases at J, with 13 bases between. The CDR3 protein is CASSLLWGAANTGELFF. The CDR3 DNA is TGTGCCAGCAGCTTATTGTGGGGGGCCGCGAACACCGGGGAGCTGTTTTTT.

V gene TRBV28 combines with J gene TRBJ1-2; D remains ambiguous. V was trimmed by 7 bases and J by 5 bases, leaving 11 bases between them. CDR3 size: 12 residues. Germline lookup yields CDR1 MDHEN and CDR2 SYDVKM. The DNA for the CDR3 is TGTGCCAGCACAATAGTGGGATATGGCTACACCTTC. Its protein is CASTIVGYGYTF.

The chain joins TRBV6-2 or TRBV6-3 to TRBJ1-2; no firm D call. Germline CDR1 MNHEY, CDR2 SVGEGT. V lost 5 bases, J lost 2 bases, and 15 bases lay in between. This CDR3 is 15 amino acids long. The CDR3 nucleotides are TGTGCCAGCAGTCCCGCTGTTCCCGCGAACTATGGCTACACCTTC. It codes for CASSPAVPANYGYTF.

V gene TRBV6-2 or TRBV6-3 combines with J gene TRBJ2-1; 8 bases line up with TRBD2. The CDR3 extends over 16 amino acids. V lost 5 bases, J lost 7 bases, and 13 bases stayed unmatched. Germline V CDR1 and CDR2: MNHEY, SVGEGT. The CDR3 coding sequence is TGTGCCAGCAGTCCTCAGCGGGGGAGGGCTCATAATGAGCAGTTCTTC. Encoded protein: CASSPQRGRAHNEQFF.

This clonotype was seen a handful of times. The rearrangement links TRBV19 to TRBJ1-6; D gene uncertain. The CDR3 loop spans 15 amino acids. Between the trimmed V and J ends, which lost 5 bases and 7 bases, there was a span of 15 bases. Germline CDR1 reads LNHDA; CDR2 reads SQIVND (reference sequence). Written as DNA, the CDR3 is TGTGCCAGTAGTTCACGGGGAGGATTGAATTCACCCCTCCACTTT. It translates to CASSSRGGLNSPLHF.

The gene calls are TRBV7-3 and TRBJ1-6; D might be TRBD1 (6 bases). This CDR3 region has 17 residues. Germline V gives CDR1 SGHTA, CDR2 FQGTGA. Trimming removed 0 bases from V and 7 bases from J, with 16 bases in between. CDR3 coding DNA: TGTGCCAGCAGCTTAACCCCCCTGACAGGAGAAAATTCACCCCTCCACTTT. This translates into CASSLTPLTGENSPLHF.

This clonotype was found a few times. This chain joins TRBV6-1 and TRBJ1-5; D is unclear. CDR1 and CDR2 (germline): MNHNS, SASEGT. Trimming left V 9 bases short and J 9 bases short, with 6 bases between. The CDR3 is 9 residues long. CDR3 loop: CASPGPQHF. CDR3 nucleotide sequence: TGTGCCAGTCCGGGGCCCCAGCATTTT.

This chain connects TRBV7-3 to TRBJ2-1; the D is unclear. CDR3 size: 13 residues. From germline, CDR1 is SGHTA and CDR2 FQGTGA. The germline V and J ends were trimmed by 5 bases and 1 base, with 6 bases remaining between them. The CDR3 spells CASSRGSYNEQFF. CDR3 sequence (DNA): TGTGCCAGCAGCCGAGGATCCTACAATGAGCAGTTCTTC.

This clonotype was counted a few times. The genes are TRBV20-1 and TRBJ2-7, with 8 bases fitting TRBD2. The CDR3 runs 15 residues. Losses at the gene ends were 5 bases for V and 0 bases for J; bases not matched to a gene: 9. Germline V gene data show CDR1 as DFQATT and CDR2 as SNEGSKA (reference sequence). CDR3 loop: CSADGLAGSSYEQYF. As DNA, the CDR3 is TGCAGTGCTGATGGATTAGCGGGGAGCTCCTACGAGCAGTACTTC.

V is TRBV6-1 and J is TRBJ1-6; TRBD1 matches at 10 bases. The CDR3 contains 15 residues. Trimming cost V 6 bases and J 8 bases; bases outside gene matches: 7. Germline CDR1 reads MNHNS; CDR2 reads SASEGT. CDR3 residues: CASRAGTGEYSPLHF. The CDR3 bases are TGTGCCAGCAGGGCCGGGACAGGGGAGTATTCACCCCTCCACTTT.

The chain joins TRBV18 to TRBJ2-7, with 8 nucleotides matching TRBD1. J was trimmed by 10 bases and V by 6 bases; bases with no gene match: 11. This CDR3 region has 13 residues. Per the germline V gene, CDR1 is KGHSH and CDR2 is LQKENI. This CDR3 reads CASSQYDRGHQYF. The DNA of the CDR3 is TGTGCCAGCTCCCAATATGACAGGGGCCACCAGTACTTC.

The CDR3 is CASSQGAGMWLDYNEQFF. CDR3 in DNA: TGCGCCAGCAGCCAAGGGGCAGGGATGTGGCTGGACTACAATGAGCAGTTCTTC. This chain connects TRBV4-1 to TRBJ2-1; D might be TRBD1 (5 bases). Trimming took off 1 base at V and 3 bases at J, with 19 bases between the two ends. This CDR3 comprises 18 residues. The germline gives CDR1 MGHRA, CDR2 YSYEKL.

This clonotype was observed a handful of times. The CDR3 sequence is CASSGARVTGELFF. CDR3 DNA: TGTGCCAGCAGCGGGGCCCGGGTCACCGGGGAGCTGTTTTTT. This chain connects TRBV28 to TRBJ2-2; tentatively, D is TRBD1 or TRBD2 (5 bases each). The CDR3 spans 14 residues. CDR1 and CDR2 from the germline V gene are MDHEN and SYDVKM. Trimming shortened V by 6 bases and J by 4 bases, and 12 bases separated the two germline ends.

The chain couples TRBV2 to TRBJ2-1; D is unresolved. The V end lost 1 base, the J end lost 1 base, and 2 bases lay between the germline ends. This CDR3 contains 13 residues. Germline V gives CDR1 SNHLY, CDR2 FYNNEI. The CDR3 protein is CASSEDSYNEQFF. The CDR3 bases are TGTGCCAGCAGTGAAGATTCCTACAATGAGCAGTTCTTC.

CDR3 amino acids: CASSLDGSAISTYEQYF. The CDR3 DNA sequence: TGTGCCAGCAGCTTGGATGGATCGGCGATTTCAACCTACGAGCAGTACTTC. The chain couples TRBV5-4 to TRBJ2-7; D is unresolved. The CDR3 is 17 amino acids. Germline CDR1 and CDR2: SGHNT and YYREEE (reference sequence). The V gene lost 0 bases and the J gene lost 2 bases, with 18 bases spanning the gap.

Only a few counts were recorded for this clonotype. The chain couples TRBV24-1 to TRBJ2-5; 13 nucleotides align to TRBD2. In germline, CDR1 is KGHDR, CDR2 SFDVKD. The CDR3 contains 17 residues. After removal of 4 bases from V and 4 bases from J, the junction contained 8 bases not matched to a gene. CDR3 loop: CATSDPGLAGVGETQYF. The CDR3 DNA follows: TGTGCCACCAGTGACCCCGGACTAGCGGGAGTAGGAGAGACCCAGTACTTC.

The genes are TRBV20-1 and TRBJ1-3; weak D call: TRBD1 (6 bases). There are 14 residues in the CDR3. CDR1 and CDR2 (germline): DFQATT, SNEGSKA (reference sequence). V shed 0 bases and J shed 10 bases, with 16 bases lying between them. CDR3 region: CSARDRLSTGTIYF. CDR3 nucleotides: TGCAGTGCTAGAGACCGCCTCTCCACAGGGACCATATATTTT.

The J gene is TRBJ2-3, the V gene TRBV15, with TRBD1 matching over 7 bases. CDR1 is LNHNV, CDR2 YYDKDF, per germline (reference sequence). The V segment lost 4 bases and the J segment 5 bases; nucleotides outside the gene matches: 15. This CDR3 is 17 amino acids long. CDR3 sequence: CATSKQALGQLKDTQYF. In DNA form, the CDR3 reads TGTGCCACCAGCAAACAAGCCTTGGGACAGCTGAAAGATACGCAGTATTTT.

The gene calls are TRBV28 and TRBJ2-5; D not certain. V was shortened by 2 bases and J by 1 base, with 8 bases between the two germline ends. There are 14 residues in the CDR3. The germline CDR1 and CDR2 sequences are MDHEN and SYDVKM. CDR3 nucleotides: TGTGCCAGCAGTTTAGAATACGGCCAAGAGACCCAGTACTTC. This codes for CASSLEYGQETQYF. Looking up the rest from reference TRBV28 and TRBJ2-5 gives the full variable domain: DVKVTQSSRYLVKRTGEKVFLECVQDMDHENMFWYRQDPGLGLRLIYFSYDVKMKEKGDIPEGYSVSREKKERFSLILESASTNQTSMYLCASSLEYGQETQYFGPGTRLLVL.

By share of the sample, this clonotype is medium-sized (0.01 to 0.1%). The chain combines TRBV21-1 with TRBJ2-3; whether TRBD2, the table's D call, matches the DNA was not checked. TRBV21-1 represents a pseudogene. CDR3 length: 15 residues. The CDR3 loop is CASSKVRRYTDTQYF. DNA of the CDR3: TGTGCCAGCAGCAAAGTTAGGAGGTACACAGATACGCAGTATTTT.

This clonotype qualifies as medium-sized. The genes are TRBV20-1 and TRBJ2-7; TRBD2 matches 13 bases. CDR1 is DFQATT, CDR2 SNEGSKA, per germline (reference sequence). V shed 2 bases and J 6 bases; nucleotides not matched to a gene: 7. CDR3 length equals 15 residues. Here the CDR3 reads CSARNRLAGGSEQYF. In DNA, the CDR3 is TGCAGTGCTAGAAACCGACTAGCGGGAGGTTCCGAGCAGTACTTC.